The entry that follows covers one T cell receptor beta chain sequence. The antigen remains undetermined. The data were taken from a study of cytomegalovirus exposure and HLA in healthy donors. As for the study in general: The approximately 120 validation repertoires used the same platform as the roughly 610 first-cohort repertoires, a later analysis reported.

Some clones are missing from TCRdb's copy, which holds only in-frame ones; the method was immunoSEQ multiplex PCR. Of approximately 170,000 clones in the sample, approximately 88% are singletons; the top ten hold roughly a tenth. Study-wide findings and caveats: In vitro assays verified that a few CMV-associated chains recognized CMV antigens specifically. Most sequenced TCRs were rare (though some public TCRs occurred in many donors).

Germline CDR1 KGHSH, CDR2 LQKENI. The CDR3 sequence is 14 residues long. Trimming took 3 bases from V and 8 from J; bases not matched to a gene: 6. The V and J genes are TRBV18 and TRBJ1-2; 10 nucleotides line up with TRBD1. Sequencing was carried out using PBMCs. This clonotype originated in a young man in good health and CMV-seropositive. CDR3 sequence (DNA): TGTGCCAGCTCACCCGACAGGGGGCCTGAGGGCTACACCTTC. Translating it yields CASSPDRGPEGYTF.